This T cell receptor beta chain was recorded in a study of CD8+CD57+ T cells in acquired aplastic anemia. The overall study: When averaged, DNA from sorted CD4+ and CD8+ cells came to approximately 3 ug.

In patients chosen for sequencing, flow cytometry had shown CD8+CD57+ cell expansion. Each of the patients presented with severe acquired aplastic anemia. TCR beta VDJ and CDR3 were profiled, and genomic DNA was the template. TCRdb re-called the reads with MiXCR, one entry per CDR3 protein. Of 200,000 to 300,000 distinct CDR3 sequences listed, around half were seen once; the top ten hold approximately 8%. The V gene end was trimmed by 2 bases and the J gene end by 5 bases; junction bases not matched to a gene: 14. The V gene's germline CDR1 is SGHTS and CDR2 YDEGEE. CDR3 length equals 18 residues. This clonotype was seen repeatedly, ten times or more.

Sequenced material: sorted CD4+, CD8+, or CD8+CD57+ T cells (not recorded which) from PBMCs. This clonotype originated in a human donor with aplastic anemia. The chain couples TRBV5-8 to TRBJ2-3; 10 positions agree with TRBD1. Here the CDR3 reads CASSFSTRPGQGQDTQYF. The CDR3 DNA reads TGTGCCAGCAGCTTCTCTACCCGTCCGGGACAGGGGCAAGATACGCAGTATTTT.